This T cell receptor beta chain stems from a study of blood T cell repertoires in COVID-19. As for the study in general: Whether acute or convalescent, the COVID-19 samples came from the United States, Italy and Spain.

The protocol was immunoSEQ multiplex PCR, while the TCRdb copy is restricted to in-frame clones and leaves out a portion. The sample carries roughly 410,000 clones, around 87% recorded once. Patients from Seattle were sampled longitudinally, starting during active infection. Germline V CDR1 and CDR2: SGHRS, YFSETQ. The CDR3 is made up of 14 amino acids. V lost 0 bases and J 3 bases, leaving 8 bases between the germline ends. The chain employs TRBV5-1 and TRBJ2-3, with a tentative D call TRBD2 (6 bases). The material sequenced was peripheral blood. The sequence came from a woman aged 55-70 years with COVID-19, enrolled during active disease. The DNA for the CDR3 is TGCGCCAGCAGCTTGGGGGAGGCGACAGATACGCAGTATTTT. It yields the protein CASSLGEATDTQYF. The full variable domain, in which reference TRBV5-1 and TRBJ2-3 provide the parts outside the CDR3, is KAGVTQTPRYLIKTRGQQVTLSCSPISGHRSVSWYQQTPGQGLQFLFEYFSETQRNKGNFPGRFSGRQFSNSRSEMNVSTLELGDSALYLCASSLGEATDTQYFGPGTRLTVL.